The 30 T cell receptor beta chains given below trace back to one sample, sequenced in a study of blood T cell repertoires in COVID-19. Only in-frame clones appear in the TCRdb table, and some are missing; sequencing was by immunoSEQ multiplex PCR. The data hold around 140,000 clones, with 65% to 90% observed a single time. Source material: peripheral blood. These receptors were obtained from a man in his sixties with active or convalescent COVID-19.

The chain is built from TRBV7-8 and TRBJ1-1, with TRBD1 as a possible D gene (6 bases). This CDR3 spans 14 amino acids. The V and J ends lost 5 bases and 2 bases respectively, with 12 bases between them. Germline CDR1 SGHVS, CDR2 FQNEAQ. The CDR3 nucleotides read TGTGCCAGCAGCCCGGGGGGCGTTAACACTGAAGCTTTCTTT. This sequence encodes CASSPGGVNTEAFF.

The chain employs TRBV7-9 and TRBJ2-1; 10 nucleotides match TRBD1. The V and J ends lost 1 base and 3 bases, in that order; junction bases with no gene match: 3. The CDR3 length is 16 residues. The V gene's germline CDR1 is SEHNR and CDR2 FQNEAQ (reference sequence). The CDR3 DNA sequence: TGTGCCAGCAGCTTAGGGACAGGGGGTAACTACAATGAGCAGTTCTTC. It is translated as CASSLGTGGNYNEQFF.

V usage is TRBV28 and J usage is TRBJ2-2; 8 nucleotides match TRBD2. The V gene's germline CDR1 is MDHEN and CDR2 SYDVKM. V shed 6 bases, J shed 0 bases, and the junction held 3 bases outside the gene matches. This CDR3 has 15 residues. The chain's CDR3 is CASRQTSANTGELFF. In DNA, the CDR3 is TGTGCCAGCAGACAGACTAGCGCGAACACCGGGGAGCTGTTTTTT.

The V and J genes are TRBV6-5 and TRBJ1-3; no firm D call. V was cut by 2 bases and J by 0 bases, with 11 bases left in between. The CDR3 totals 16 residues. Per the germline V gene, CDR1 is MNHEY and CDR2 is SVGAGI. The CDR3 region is CASSYGNADSGNTIYF. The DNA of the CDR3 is TGTGCCAGCAGTTACGGCAACGCCGACTCTGGAAACACCATATATTTT.

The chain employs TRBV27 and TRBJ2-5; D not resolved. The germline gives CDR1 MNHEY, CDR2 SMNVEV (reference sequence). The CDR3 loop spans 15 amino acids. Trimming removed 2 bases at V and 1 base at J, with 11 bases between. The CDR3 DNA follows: TGTGCCAGCAGTTTACGGAGACCCGGCCAAGAGACCCAGTACTTC. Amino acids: CASSLRRPGQETQYF.

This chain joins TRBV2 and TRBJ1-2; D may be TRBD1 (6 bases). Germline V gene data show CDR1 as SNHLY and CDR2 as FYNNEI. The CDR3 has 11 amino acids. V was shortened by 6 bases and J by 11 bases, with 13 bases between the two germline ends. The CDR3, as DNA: TGTGCCAGCAGCCCTGACAGGTTATACACCTTC. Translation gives CASSPDRLYTF.

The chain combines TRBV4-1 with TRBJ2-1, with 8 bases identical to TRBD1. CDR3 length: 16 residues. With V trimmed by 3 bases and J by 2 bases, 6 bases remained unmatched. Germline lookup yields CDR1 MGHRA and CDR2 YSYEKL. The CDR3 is CASSQQQGATYNEQFF. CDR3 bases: TGCGCCAGCAGCCAGCAGCAGGGGGCTACCTACAATGAGCAGTTCTTC.

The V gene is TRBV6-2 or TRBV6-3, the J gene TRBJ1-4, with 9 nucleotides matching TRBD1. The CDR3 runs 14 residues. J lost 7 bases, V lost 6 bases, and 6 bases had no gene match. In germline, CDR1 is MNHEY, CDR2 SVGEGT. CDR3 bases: TGTGCCAGCAGCACCGGGACAGGGCGTGAAAAACTGTTTTTT. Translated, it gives CASSTGTGREKLFF.

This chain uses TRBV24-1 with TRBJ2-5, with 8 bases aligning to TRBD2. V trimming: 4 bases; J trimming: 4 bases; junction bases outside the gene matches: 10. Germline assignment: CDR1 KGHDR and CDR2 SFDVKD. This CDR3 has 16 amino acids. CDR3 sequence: CATSDSLSGARETQYF. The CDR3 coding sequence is TGTGCCACCAGTGACTCACTTAGCGGGGCGAGAGAGACCCAGTACTTC.

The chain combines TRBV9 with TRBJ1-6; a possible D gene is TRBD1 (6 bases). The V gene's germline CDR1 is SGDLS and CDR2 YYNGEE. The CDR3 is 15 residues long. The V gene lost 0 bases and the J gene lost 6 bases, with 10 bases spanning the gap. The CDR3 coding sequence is TGTGCCAGCAGCGTAGAAGGACAGAGTAATTCACCCCTCCACTTT. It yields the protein CASSVEGQSNSPLHF.

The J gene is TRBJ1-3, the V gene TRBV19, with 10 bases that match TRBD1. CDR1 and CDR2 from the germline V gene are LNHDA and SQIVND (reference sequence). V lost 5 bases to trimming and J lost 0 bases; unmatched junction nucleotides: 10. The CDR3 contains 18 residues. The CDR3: CASSRGTGDIASGNTIYF. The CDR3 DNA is TGTGCCAGTAGTCGGGGGACAGGGGATATAGCCTCTGGAAACACCATATATTTT.

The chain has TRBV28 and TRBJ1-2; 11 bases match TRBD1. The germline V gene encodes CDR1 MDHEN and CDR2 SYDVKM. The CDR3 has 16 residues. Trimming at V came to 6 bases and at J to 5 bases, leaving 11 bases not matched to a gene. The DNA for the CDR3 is TGTGCCAGCAGCTCCCCGAGGGACAGGGGGGGTTATGGCTACACCTTC. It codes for CASSSPRDRGGYGYTF.

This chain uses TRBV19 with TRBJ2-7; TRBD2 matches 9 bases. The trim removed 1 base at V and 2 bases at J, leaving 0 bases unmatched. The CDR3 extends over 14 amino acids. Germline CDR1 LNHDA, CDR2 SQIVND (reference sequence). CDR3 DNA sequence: TGTGCCAGTAGTATAGGCGGGGGGGCCTACGAGCAGTACGTC. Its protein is CASSIGGGAYEQYV.

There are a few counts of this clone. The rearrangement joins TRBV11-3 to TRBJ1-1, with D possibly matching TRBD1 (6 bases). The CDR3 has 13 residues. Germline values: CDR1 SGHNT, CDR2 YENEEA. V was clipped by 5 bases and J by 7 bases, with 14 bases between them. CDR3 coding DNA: TGTGCCAGCAGCCGACAGGTTGGGGTTGAAGCTTTCTTT. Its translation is CASSRQVGVEAFF.

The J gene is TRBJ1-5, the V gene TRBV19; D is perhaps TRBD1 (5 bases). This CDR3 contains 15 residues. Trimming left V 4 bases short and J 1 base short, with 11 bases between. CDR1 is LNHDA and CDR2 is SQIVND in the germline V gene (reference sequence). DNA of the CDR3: TGTGCCAGTAGTAGGGGCAGGGAAAGCAATCAGCCCCAGCATTTT. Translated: CASSRGRESNQPQHF.

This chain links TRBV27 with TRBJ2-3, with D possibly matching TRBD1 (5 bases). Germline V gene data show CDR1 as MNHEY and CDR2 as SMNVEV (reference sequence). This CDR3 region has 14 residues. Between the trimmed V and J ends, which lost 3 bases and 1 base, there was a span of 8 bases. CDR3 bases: TGTGCCAGCAGTTTCAGGGTCCGCACAGATACGCAGTATTTT. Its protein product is CASSFRVRTDTQYF.

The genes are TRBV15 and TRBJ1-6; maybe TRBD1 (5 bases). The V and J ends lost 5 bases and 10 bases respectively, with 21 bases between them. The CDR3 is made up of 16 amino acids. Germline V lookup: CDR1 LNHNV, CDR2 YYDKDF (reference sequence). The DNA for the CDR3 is TGTGCCACCAGCCCAAGGTCCACGGGGGTTGGATCACCCCTCCACTTT. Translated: CATSPRSTGVGSPLHF.

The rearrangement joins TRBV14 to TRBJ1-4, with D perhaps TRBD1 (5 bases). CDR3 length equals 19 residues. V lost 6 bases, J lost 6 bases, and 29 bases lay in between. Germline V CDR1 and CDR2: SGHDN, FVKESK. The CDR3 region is CASSQLRTSVKTRDEKLFF. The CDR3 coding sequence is TGTGCCAGCAGTCAATTAAGGACATCAGTTAAGACAAGGGATGAAAAACTGTTTTTT.

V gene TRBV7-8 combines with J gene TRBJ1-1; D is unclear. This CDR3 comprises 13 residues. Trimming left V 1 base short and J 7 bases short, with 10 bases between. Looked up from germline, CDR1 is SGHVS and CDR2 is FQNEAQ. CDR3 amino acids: CASSLDRTVEAFF. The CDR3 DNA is TGTGCCAGCAGCTTAGACCGAACAGTTGAAGCTTTCTTT.

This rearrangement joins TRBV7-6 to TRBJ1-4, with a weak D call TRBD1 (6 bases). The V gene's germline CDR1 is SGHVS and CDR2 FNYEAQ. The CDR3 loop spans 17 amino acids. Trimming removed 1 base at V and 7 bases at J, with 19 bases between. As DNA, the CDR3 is TGTGCCAGCAGCTTAGATCCCCCTAGGCAGGGGAGTGAAAAACTGTTTTTT. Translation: CASSLDPPRQGSEKLFF.

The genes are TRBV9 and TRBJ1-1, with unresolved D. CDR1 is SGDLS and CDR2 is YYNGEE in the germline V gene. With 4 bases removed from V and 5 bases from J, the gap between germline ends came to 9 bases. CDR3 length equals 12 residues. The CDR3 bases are TGTGCCAGCAGCAGCCGAGGGACTGAAGCTTTCTTT. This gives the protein CASSSRGTEAFF.

As DNA, the CDR3 is TGTGCCAGCAGTTGGGCTAGCGGGAGTAGCACAGATACGCAGTATTTT. Its protein is CASSWASGSSTDTQYF. This chain uses TRBV2 with TRBJ2-3; 10 bases line up with TRBD2. Trimming removed 5 bases from V and 0 bases from J; junction bases left unmatched: 5. The germline gives CDR1 SNHLY, CDR2 FYNNEI. CDR3 size: 16 residues.

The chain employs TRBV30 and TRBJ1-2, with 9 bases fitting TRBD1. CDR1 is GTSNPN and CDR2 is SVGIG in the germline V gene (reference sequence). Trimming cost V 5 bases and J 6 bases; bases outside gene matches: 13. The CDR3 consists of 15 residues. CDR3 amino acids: CAWRLTGTGLNGYTF. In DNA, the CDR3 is TGTGCCTGGCGCCTAACCGGGACAGGGCTTAATGGCTACACCTTC. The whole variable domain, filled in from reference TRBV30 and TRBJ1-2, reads SQTIHQWPATLVQPVGSPLSLECTVEGTSNPNLYWYRQAAGRGLQLLFYSVGIGQISSEVPQNLSASRPQDRQFILSSKKLLLSDSGFYLCAWRLTGTGLNGYTFGSGTRLTVV.

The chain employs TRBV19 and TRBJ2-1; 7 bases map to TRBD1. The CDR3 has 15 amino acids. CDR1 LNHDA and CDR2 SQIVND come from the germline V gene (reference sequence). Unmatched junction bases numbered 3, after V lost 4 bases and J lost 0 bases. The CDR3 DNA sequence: TGTGCCAGTAGTAGGTGGGACAGCTCCTACAATGAGCAGTTCTTC. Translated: CASSRWDSSYNEQFF.

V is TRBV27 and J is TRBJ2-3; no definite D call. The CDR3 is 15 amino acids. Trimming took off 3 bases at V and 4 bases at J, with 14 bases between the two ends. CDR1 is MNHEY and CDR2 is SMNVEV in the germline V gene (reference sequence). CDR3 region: CASSFSAVGADTQYF. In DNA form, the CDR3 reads TGTGCCAGCAGTTTCAGCGCGGTAGGTGCAGATACGCAGTATTTT.

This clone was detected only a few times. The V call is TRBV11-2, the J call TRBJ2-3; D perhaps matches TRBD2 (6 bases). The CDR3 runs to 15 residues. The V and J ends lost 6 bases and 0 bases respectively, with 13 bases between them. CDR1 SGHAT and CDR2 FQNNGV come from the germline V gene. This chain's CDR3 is CASRRGDVSTDTQYF. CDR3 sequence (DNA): TGTGCCAGCAGACGCGGGGACGTTAGCACAGATACGCAGTATTTT. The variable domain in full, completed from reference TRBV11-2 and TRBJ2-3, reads EAGVAQSPRYKIIEKRQSVAFWCNPISGHATLYWYQQILGQGPKLLIQFQNNGVVDDSQLPKDRFSAERLKGVDSTLKIQPAKLEDSAVYLCASRRGDVSTDTQYFGPGTRLTVL.

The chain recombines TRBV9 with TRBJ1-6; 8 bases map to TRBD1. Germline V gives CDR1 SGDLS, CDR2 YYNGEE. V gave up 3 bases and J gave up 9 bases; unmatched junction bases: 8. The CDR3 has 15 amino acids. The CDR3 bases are TGTGCCAGCAGCGGCACGGACAGGGAAGGTTCACCCCTCCACTTT. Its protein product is CASSGTDREGSPLHF.

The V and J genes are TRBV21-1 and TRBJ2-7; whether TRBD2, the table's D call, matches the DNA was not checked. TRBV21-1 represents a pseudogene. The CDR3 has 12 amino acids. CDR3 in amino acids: CASSKSGYEQYF. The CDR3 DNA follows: TGTGCCAGCAGCAAAAGCGGATACGAGCAGTACTTC.

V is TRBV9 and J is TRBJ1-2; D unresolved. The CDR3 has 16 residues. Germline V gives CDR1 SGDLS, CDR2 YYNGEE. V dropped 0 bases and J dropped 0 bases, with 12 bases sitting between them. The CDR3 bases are TGTGCCAGCAGCGTAGCCCTCCAGGCAACTAACTATGGCTACACCTTC. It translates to CASSVALQATNYGYTF.

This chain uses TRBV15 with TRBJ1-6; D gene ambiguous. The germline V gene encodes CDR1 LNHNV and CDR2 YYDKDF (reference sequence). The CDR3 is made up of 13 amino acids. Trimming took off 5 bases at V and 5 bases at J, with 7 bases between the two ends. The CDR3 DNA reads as TGTGCCACCAGCCAGAGGAATAATTCACCCCTCCACTTT. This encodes CATSQRNNSPLHF.